This record concerns one T cell receptor beta chain sequence. The data belong to a study of blood T cell repertoires in COVID-19. Study-level information: In each case, the material was cDNA or gDNA derived from T cells, B-cell-depleted T cells, or PBMCs.

In the original workflow: Amplification with reference gene primers provided the estimates of nucleated cell counts. Some clones are missing from TCRdb's copy, which holds only in-frame ones; the method was immunoSEQ multiplex PCR. V, J and clone size are those of that table, while D and trimming were read from the DNA. The profile shows about 110,000 clones, approximately 81% of them singletons. This CDR3 contains 16 residues. Germline CDR1 and CDR2: MRHNA and SNTAGT. The ends were cut back, 5 bases at V and 7 bases at J, with 22 bases in the middle. This TCR was sampled from a human donor in a cohort sampled during active COVID-19. The chain uses TRBV6-4 and TRBJ2-3, with TRBD2 as a possible D gene (6 bases). The sample taken for sequencing was peripheral blood. CDR3 amino acids: CASSPSPGGLTYTQYF. As DNA, the CDR3 is TGTGCCAGCAGTCCATCACCCGGGGGACTCACTTATACGCAGTATTTT.